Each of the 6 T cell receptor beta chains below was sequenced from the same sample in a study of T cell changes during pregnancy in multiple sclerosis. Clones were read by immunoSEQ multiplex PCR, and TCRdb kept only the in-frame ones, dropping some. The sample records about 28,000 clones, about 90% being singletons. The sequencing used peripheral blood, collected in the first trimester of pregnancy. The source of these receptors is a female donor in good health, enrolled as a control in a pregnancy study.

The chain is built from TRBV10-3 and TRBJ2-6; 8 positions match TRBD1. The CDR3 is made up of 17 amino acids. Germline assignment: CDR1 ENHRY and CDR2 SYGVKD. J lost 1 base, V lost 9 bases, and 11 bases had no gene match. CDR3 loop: CAMNSGQDYSGANVLTF. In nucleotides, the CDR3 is TGTGCCATGAACTCGGGACAGGATTATTCTGGGGCCAACGTCCTGACTTTC.

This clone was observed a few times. CDR3 in amino acids: CASSLEANTIYF. In DNA, the CDR3 is TGTGCCAGCAGTTTAGAGGCAAACACCATATATTTT. The chain links TRBV28 to TRBJ1-3; no reliable D call. The CDR3 loop spans 12 amino acids. The V end lost 2 bases, the J end lost 6 bases, and 5 bases lay between the germline ends. Germline V gene lookup returns CDR1 MDHEN and CDR2 SYDVKM.

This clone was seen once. In DNA form, the CDR3 reads TGCGCCAGCAGTCTCCCGTCCTATGGCTACACCTTC. Translating it yields CASSLPSYGYTF. The chain carries TRBV23-1 and TRBJ1-2, with D uncertain. TRBV23-1 is flagged as an ORF with uncertain function. The CDR3 contains 12 residues. V lost 4 bases, J lost 4 bases, and 7 bases lay in between.

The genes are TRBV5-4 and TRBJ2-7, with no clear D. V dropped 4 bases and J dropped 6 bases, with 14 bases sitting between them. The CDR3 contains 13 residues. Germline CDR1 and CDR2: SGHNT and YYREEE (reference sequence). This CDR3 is CASSPPSEAEQYF. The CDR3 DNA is TGTGCCAGCAGCCCCCCTTCCGAGGCCGAGCAGTACTTC.

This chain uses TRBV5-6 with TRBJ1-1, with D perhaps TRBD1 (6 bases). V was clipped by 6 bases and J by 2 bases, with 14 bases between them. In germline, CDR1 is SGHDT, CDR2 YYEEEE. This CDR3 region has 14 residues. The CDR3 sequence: CASNLQGPNTEAFF. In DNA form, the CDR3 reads TGTGCCAGCAACTTACAGGGCCCCAACACTGAAGCTTTCTTT.

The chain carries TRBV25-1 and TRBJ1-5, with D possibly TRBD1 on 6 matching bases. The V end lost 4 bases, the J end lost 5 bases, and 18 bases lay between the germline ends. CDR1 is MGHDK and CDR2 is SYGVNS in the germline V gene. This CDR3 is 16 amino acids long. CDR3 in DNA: TGTGCCAGCAGTGGAGTGGGGGGGCGTAACGATCAGCCCCAGCATTTT. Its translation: CASSGVGGRNDQPQHF.